These T cell receptor beta chains were read from a single sample in a study of blood T cell repertoires in COVID-19. Profiled with immunoSEQ multiplex PCR; TCRdb holds only in-frame clones, not every one. The sample consists of about 180,000 clones, over 75% of them appearing once. The material sequenced was PBMCs or T cells enriched from blood (not recorded which). The origin of the receptors is a woman aged 18-29 years who had recovered from COVID-19. Both conserved end residues are part of each CDR3. Each record gives: D gene, J gene, clone size, V gene, CDR3 DNA, CDR3 protein. A D gene is named only where the DNA matches it firmly. Part of the rows lack a size; the others show once, few, many or a class for expanded clones.

>TRBD2|TRBJ2-5|NA|TRBV7-8
TGTGCCAGCAGCTCTTTAGCGGGAAACATCGGAGAGACCCAGTACTTC
CASSSLAGNIGETQYF
>NA|TRBJ2-1|NA|TRBV6-2/TRBV6-3
TGTGCCAGCAGTGATACTAGAATGGGGCAGTTCTTC
CASSDTRMGQFF
>TRBD1|TRBJ1-1|NA|TRBV30
TGTGCCTGGAGTGTGGACAGGGTAGGTGACACTGAAGCTTTCTTT
CAWSVDRVGDTEAFF
>NA|TRBJ2-7|NA|TRBV9
TGTGCCAGCAGCGTAGAGAATAGCTCCCCTTACGAGCAGTACTTC
CASSVENSSPYEQYF
>TRBD1|TRBJ2-3|NA|TRBV7-9
TGTGCCAGCAGCTTGGCGACAGGGGGCGCCGGGACGCAGTATTTT
CASSLATGGAGTQYF
>NA|TRBJ1-5|NA|TRBV10-3
TGTGCCATCAGTGATTTCGGGGGAACTCAGCCCCAGCATTTT
CAISDFGGTQPQHF
>NA|TRBJ2-1|once|TRBV6-5
TGTGCCAGCAGTTACTCAGCGGTAGGGTCCTACAATGAGCAGTTCTTC
CASSYSAVGSYNEQFF
>NA|TRBJ2-5|NA|TRBV6-4
TGTGCCAGCAGACAGGAACCCCAAGAGACCCAGTACTTC
CASRQEPQETQYF
>TRBD1|TRBJ1-1|NA|TRBV6-1
TGTGCCAGCAGTGATCGACAGGGGGGGCCAACGAACACTGAAGCTTTCTTT
CASSDRQGGPTNTEAFF
>TRBD2|TRBJ2-7|NA|TRBV30
TGTGCCTGGTCGCTAGCGGTATCCTACGAGCAGTACTTC
CAWSLAVSYEQYF
>TRBD1|TRBJ1-2|NA|TRBV28
TGTGCCAGCAAAGCGGCGACAGGGGGCCCTAACTATGGCTACACCTTC
CASKAATGGPNYGYTF
>TRBD1|TRBJ2-7|NA|TRBV19
TGTGCCAGTAGTATCCGGACAGGGGCGAAAACCTACGAGCAGTACTTC
CASSIRTGAKTYEQYF
>TRBD2|TRBJ2-7|NA|TRBV10-3
TGTGCCATCTCCGGAGCGGGAGGCTACGAGCAGTACTTC
CAISGAGGYEQYF
>NA|TRBJ2-3|NA|TRBV11-2
TGTGCCAGCAGCCCGCTAGGAACCGAGACAGATACGCAGTATTTT
CASSPLGTETDTQYF
>NA|TRBJ1-1|NA|TRBV15
TGTGCCACCAGCAGACAGCAGAGCGCTGAAGCTTTCTTT
CATSRQQSAEAFF
>NA|TRBJ2-5|NA|TRBV11-2
TGTGCCAGCAGCTCTACAGGGATTTTTCAAGAGACCCAGTACTTC
CASSSTGIFQETQYF
>NA|TRBJ1-2|few|TRBV7-2
TGTGCCAGCAGCTTAGCCACAGCAGATGGCTACACCTTC
CASSLATADGYTF
>TRBD2|TRBJ2-2|NA|TRBV5-1
TGCGCCAGCAGCTTGGAGGGTAGCGGGGGCGCGAACACCGGGGAGCTGTTTTTT
CASSLEGSGGANTGELFF